This paragraph covers one TCR beta chain sequence. The antigen is not known. This specimen belongs to a study of CD8 T cells in Susac syndrome. Overall study: Each patient with Susac syndrome, at the time of blood draw, was therapy-naive, on corticosteroids, or on intravenous immunoglobulin alone.

RNA was extracted with the RNeasy kit, and a quantity of about 0.45 to 1 ug was reverse transcribed using random hexamers. An immunoSEQ multiplex PCR generated amplified TCR beta CDR3 products spanning 54 Vbeta and 13 Jbeta. TCRdb itself ran the immunoSEQ multiplex PCR reads through MiXCR, one entry per CDR3 protein. Among under 150,000 distinct CDR3 sequences, around 95% were seen once, and the ten largest hold 0.075% to 0.09%. Points from the study as a whole: The CD4+ T cell repertoires that were profiled in Susac syndrome showed no clonal expansion.

Bulk CD8+ and CD4+ cells came from magnetic negative isolation; CD8+ TEMRA by FACS. CDR1 and CDR2 from the germline V gene are MDHEN and SYDVKM. The CDR3 consists of 13 residues. Between the trimmed V and J ends, which lost 2 bases and 6 bases, there was a span of 10 bases. The sample was CD4+ T cells from PBMCs. The receptor's source is a human donor with Susac syndrome. The rearrangement uses TRBV28 and TRBJ1-2; perhaps TRBD1 as D (6 bases). CDR3 in DNA: TGTGCCAGCAGTTTAACTGGGGGCAATGGCTACACCTTC. Translation: CASSLTGGNGYTF.